The 19 T cell receptor beta chains below come from one sample, sequenced in a study of T cell changes during pregnancy in multiple sclerosis. Some clones are missing from TCRdb's copy, which holds only in-frame ones; the method was immunoSEQ multiplex PCR. The sample lists approximately 52,000 clones, 92% occurring once. Sample: CD4+ T cells from peripheral blood mononuclear cells, taken after pregnancy. The receptor set was obtained from a female donor with multiple sclerosis, enrolled in a pregnancy study.

The V gene is TRBV6-6, the J gene TRBJ1-2; 10 bases match TRBD1. The trim removed 8 bases at V and 5 bases at J, leaving 8 bases unmatched. Germline-derived CDR1 and CDR2 are MNHNY and SVGAGI (reference sequence). CDR3 size: 14 residues. The CDR3 sequence: CASLRTGGYYGYTF. CDR3 DNA sequence: TGTGCCAGCCTAAGGACAGGGGGTTATTATGGCTACACCTTC.

The chain joins TRBV5-1 to TRBJ1-2, with D hard to call. The ends were cut back, 0 bases at V and 5 bases at J, with 5 bases in the middle. The CDR3 contains 12 residues. Germline V gene sequence: CDR1 SGHRS, CDR2 YFSETQ. The CDR3 protein is CASSLAGYGYTF. The CDR3 DNA sequence: TGCGCCAGCAGCTTGGCAGGATATGGCTACACCTTC.

The chain uses TRBV29-1 and TRBJ1-2, with 9 bases identical to TRBD1. V lost 1 base, J lost 7 bases, and 7 bases stayed unmatched. CDR1 and CDR2 from the germline V gene are SQVTM and ANQGSEA. This CDR3 is built from 14 residues. This CDR3 reads CSVEGGQGIGGYTF. DNA for the CDR3: TGCAGCGTTGAAGGGGGACAGGGCATTGGTGGCTACACCTTC.

The chain joins TRBV28 to TRBJ2-3; 10 positions match TRBD2. The ends lost 9 bases at V and 4 bases at J; junction bases unmatched: 13. The germline gives CDR1 MDHEN, CDR2 SYDVKM. The CDR3 length is 16 residues. As DNA, the CDR3 is TGTGCCAGTCCGCCCGGAGCGGGAGGGGTCGCAGATACGCAGTATTTT. It yields the protein CASPPGAGGVADTQYF. The entire variable domain, with the rest obtained from reference TRBV28 and TRBJ2-3, is as follows: DVKVTQSSRYLVKRTGEKVFLECVQDMDHENMFWYRQDPGLGLRLIYFSYDVKMKEKGDIPEGYSVSREKKERFSLILESASTNQTSMYLCASPPGAGGVADTQYFGPGTRLTVL.

V gene TRBV9 combines with J gene TRBJ2-1; maybe TRBD2 (6 bases). The CDR3 runs 16 residues. Germline-derived CDR1 and CDR2 are SGDLS and YYNGEE. Trimming removed 4 bases from V and 5 bases from J, with 19 bases in between. The CDR3 region has the DNA TGTGCCAGCAGCCCAGGTGGGGGGAGAGGCGACAATGAGCAGTTCTTC. It encodes CASSPGGGRGDNEQFF.

V usage is TRBV5-6 and J usage is TRBJ2-7; possible D gene TRBD2, 5 bases. The CDR3 has 13 residues. Germline CDR1 is SGHDT and CDR2 is YYEEEE. Deletions cut 2 bases from V and 5 bases from J, with 11 bases between. CDR3 nucleotide sequence: TGTGCCAGCAGCTTCGGCGGGTTAGACGAGCAGTACTTC. Translating gives CASSFGGLDEQYF.

The genes are TRBV5-1 and TRBJ2-1; TRBD2 is a possible D gene (6 bases). Trimming took off 0 bases at V and 5 bases at J, with 12 bases between the two ends. The V gene's germline CDR1 is SGHRS and CDR2 YFSETQ. This CDR3 has 15 amino acids. In DNA form, the CDR3 reads TGCGCCAGCAGCTTGGCCGGGAGCGGGCACAATGAGCAGTTCTTC. Protein product: CASSLAGSGHNEQFF.

This chain links TRBV18 with TRBJ2-1; D not resolved. Germline assignment: CDR1 KGHSH and CDR2 LQKENI. V was cut by 6 bases and J by 6 bases, with 12 bases left in between. The CDR3 runs 13 residues. The CDR3 DNA reads TGTGCCAGCTCTCACCGTAGCATCAATGAGCAGTTCTTC. This sequence encodes CASSHRSINEQFF.

The CDR3: CASSLGNVEGGFGEQYF. The CDR3 DNA follows: TGTGCCAGCAGTTTAGGAAACGTAGAGGGGGGGTTCGGCGAGCAGTACTTC. The chain is built from TRBV27 and TRBJ2-7, with TRBD2 as a possible D gene (7 bases). Trimming removed 2 bases from V and 6 bases from J, with 23 bases in between. The germline CDR1 and CDR2 sequences are MNHEY and SMNVEV (reference sequence). CDR3 size: 17 residues.

The chain couples TRBV2 to TRBJ2-7; possible D gene TRBD2, 6 bases. Germline V gene data show CDR1 as SNHLY and CDR2 as FYNNEI. V lost 8 bases to trimming and J lost 1 base, with 6 bases between them. This CDR3 spans 11 amino acids. For the CDR3, the DNA is TGTGCCAGCGGGACTTCCTACGAGCAGTACTTC. Translated: CASGTSYEQYF.

The V call is TRBV13, the J call TRBJ2-2; 8 nucleotides agree with TRBD1. Trimming at V came to 7 bases and at J to 6 bases, leaving 10 bases not matched to a gene. The CDR3 has 15 residues. Per germline, CDR1 PRHDT and CDR2 FYEKMQ (reference sequence). The CDR3 region has the DNA TGTGCCAGCACCCAGTCGGGCAGGGGGCCCGGGGAGCTGTTTTTT. This sequence encodes CASTQSGRGPGELFF.

The CDR3 here is CASSRDLDYEQYF. As DNA, the CDR3 is TGTGCCAGCAGCCGGGACTTAGATTACGAGCAGTACTTC. The chain couples TRBV9 to TRBJ2-7, with D possibly being TRBD2 (6 bases). V lost 4 bases and J lost 4, with 12 bases in between. CDR3 size: 13 residues. Germline V CDR1 and CDR2: SGDLS, YYNGEE.

The V gene is TRBV27, the J gene TRBJ2-7; 9 bases fit TRBD1. This CDR3 region has 15 residues. The germline CDR1 and CDR2 sequences are MNHEY and SMNVEV (reference sequence). The V gene end was trimmed by 4 bases and the J gene end by 1 base; junction bases not matched to a gene: 5. For the CDR3, the DNA is TGTGCCAGCAGTTCACCCGGGACAGGGTCCTACGAGCAGTACTTC. Its protein product is CASSSPGTGSYEQYF.

The chain links TRBV6-5 to TRBJ2-5; a possible D gene is TRBD1 (6 bases). The V end was cut by 5 bases, the J end by 5 bases, with 12 bases between. This CDR3 comprises 13 residues. The germline V gene has CDR1 MNHEY and CDR2 SVGAGI. The CDR3 DNA follows: TGTGCCAGCAGTAGACAGGTTTTTGAGACCCAGTACTTC. Protein product: CASSRQVFETQYF.

The chain couples TRBV6-6 to TRBJ2-7; the match to TRBD2 covers 10 bases. The CDR3 covers 16 residues. The germline V gene has CDR1 MNHNY and CDR2 SVGAGI (reference sequence). V dropped 2 bases and J dropped 4; count of bases not matched to a gene: 8. The CDR3 spells CASSYPGLAGAYEQYF. In DNA, the CDR3 is TGTGCCAGCAGTTACCCGGGGCTAGCGGGAGCTTACGAGCAGTACTTC.

CDR3 bases: TGTGCCACCGGGGCCGCTAGCGGGATGAGACAAGAGACCCAGTACTTC. Translating gives CATGAASGMRQETQYF. The chain links TRBV15 to TRBJ2-5, with 9 positions matching TRBD2. V lost 8 bases and J lost 2; bases outside the gene matches: 12. CDR3 length: 16 amino acids. Germline CDR1 and CDR2: LNHNV and YYDKDF (reference sequence).

The chain recombines TRBV7-2 with TRBJ1-1; D gene ambiguous. Per germline, CDR1 SGHTA and CDR2 FQGNSA. Trimming removed 6 bases at V and 1 base at J, with 9 bases between. The CDR3 runs to 13 residues. The CDR3 here is CASRLTANTEAFF. CDR3 coding DNA: TGTGCCAGCAGACTCACAGCGAACACTGAAGCTTTCTTT.

The V call is TRBV30, the J call TRBJ2-7; 12 positions agree with TRBD2. Per the germline V gene, CDR1 is GTSNPN and CDR2 is SVGIG (reference sequence). Trimming at V came to 2 bases and at J to 2 bases, leaving 19 bases not matched to a gene. This CDR3 has 20 residues. The chain's CDR3 is CAWSLGRTLGLAGPAYEQYF. The CDR3 coding sequence is TGTGCCTGGAGTTTAGGACGGACTTTAGGACTAGCGGGGCCGGCCTACGAGCAGTACTTC.

Only one count was recorded for this clone. The chain carries TRBV9 and TRBJ2-1, with no clear D. The V gene's germline CDR1 is SGDLS and CDR2 YYNGEE. V was pared by 4 bases and J by 5 bases, with 19 bases between. This CDR3 spans 16 amino acids. CDR3 sequence (DNA): TGTGCCAGCAGCCCAGCCATCAGCGATTGGGACAATGAGCAGTTCTTC. Translating gives CASSPAISDWDNEQFF.